This section outlines one TCR beta chain sequence together with its context. The antigen is unknown. These data come from a study of CD8 T cells in ankylosing spondylitis. Study-level points and caveats: Earlier authors reported some of these motif variants in reactive arthritis synovial fluid and blood. Ankylosing spondylitis blood appeared to carry a characteristic TCR beta motif of under ten highly homologous variants. Peripheral blood samples showed relatively rare disease-linked clones, and these clones were CD8+. Disease-linked clones reportedly showed significant enrichment in matched ankylosing spondylitis synovial fluid.

The CDR3 is 11 amino acids. Germline loops: CDR1 ENHRY, CDR2 SYGVKD. V gave up 2 bases and J gave up 7 bases, with 5 bases separating them. In making TCR beta libraries, quantitative 5'-RACE with molecular barcodes was used. TCRdb independently ran MiXCR on the 5' RACE reads; one entry per CDR3 protein. In the table there are about 220,000 distinct CDR3 sequences, approximately 7.3% of which are singletons. V gene TRBV10-3 combines with J gene TRBJ2-5, with no clear D. This clonotype originated in a male donor with ankylosing spondylitis. Sequenced input: blood, either unsorted or a sorted T cell fraction (not recorded which). The CDR3 spells CAISETRTQYF. CDR3 nucleotides: TGTGCCATCAGTGAGACGCGGACCCAGTACTTC.